A single sample gave rise to the 18 T cell receptor beta chains below, sequenced in a study of OX40 agonist ivuxolimab in advanced cancers. Produced via immunoSEQ multiplex PCR; TCRdb's table is partial and in-frame only. Among nearly 85,000 clones, 70% to 90% were seen once, and the ten largest hold just under 2%. The sequenced sample was CD4+ or CD8+ T cells sorted from blood, obtained in a trial of the OX40 agonist ivuxolimab. These receptors originate from an adult with an advanced solid tumor such as melanoma, head and neck, liver or kidney cancer.

This clone was detected a few times. The V gene is TRBV2, the J gene TRBJ1-3; 7 bases align to TRBD1. Germline V gene sequence: CDR1 SNHLY, CDR2 FYNNEI. This CDR3 contains 15 residues. V trimming: 6 bases; J trimming: 0 bases; junction bases outside the gene matches: 5. The CDR3 here is CASRVTGASGNTIYF. The CDR3 DNA reads as TGTGCCAGCAGGGTAACAGGGGCCTCTGGAAACACCATATATTTT.

The CDR3 loop is CASSHTVGTDTQYF. The CDR3 region has the DNA TGTGCCAGCAGTCACACGGTCGGGACAGATACGCAGTATTTT. The chain links TRBV28 to TRBJ2-3; D is unresolved. The CDR3 extends over 14 amino acids. The germline CDR1 and CDR2 sequences are MDHEN and SYDVKM. Deletions cut 5 bases from V and 3 bases from J, with 12 bases between.

The rearrangement links TRBV5-6 to TRBJ1-3; no definite D call. The length of the CDR3 is 16 residues. The V end lost 0 bases, the J end lost 0 bases, and 10 bases lay between the germline ends. Germline CDR1 and CDR2: SGHDT and YYEEEE. The CDR3 is CASSLDIYSSGNTIYF. CDR3 DNA: TGTGCCAGCAGCTTGGACATCTACAGCTCTGGAAACACCATATATTTT.

The V and J genes are TRBV5-4 and TRBJ2-5; D gene unclear. The CDR3 extends over 14 amino acids. Germline V gene data show CDR1 as SGHNT and CDR2 as YYREEE (reference sequence). Trimming removed 3 bases from V and 10 bases from J, with 19 bases in between. CDR3 sequence reads: CASSYIREDQDQYF. The DNA of the CDR3 is TGTGCCAGCAGCTACATCCGAGAAGACCAGGACCAGTACTTC.

The V and J genes are TRBV7-2 and TRBJ2-1, with D hard to call. Germline-derived CDR1 and CDR2 are SGHTA and FQGNSA. Trimming left V 3 bases short and J 8 bases short, with 11 bases between. The CDR3 has 13 amino acids. The CDR3 bases are TGTGCCAGCAGCTTCCCCCAGGTTGATGAGCAGTTCTTC. As protein: CASSFPQVDEQFF.

This clone was observed once. The V call is TRBV5-4, the J call TRBJ2-1; TRBD1 agrees at 7 bases. CDR1 and CDR2 (germline): SGHNT, YYREEE (reference sequence). The ends lost 0 bases at V and 5 bases at J; junction bases unmatched: 5. The CDR3 is 15 residues long. The CDR3 DNA is TGTGCCAGCAGCTTGGTGGGACAGCTTAACAATGAGCAGTTCTTC. Translated, it gives CASSLVGQLNNEQFF.

The chain links TRBV7-3 to TRBJ2-5; 10 nucleotides align to TRBD2. This CDR3 is built from 15 residues. With V trimmed by 5 bases and J by 11 bases, 14 bases remained unmatched. Germline V gives CDR1 SGHTA, CDR2 FQGTGA. The CDR3, as DNA: TGTGCCAGCAGCCCCCGAAAGCGGGGGGGCGTGACACAGTACTTC. As protein: CASSPRKRGGVTQYF.

This clone was found once. The genes are TRBV5-1 and TRBJ1-6, with 7 bases aligning to TRBD1. Germline V gene lookup returns CDR1 SGHRS and CDR2 YFSETQ. The CDR3 runs 14 residues. V dropped 3 bases and J dropped 9; count of bases not matched to a gene: 6. As DNA, the CDR3 is TGCGCCAGCAGCTCACAGGGGACGGGTTCACCCCTCCACTTT. Protein: CASSSQGTGSPLHF.

The V call is TRBV7-2, the J call TRBJ1-6, with D perhaps matching TRBD1 (6 bases). CDR3 size: 13 residues. Deletions cut 6 bases from V and 10 bases from J, with 13 bases between. From germline, CDR1 is SGHTA and CDR2 FQGNSA. The CDR3 here is CASRLLGASPLHF. The CDR3 region has the DNA TGTGCCAGCAGACTCCTGGGGGCCTCACCCCTCCACTTT.

The chain employs TRBV15 and TRBJ1-5; D might be TRBD1 (6 bases). V lost 3 bases to trimming and J lost 3 bases, with 9 bases between them. The CDR3 extends over 14 amino acids. The germline V gene encodes CDR1 LNHNV and CDR2 YYDKDF (reference sequence). The CDR3: CATSRGQNNQPQHF. The CDR3, as DNA: TGTGCCACCAGCAGGGGACAAAACAATCAGCCCCAGCATTTT.

This clone was picked up a small number of times. The V gene is TRBV6-5, the J gene TRBJ2-5; D remains unclear. Germline CDR1 MNHEY, CDR2 SVGAGI. V was clipped by 7 bases and J by 5 bases, with 17 bases between them. The CDR3 length is 14 residues. The DNA of the CDR3 is TGTGCCAGCACTCCATCCAACCTCAGGGAGACCCAGTACTTC. Translated, it gives CASTPSNLRETQYF.

The chain uses TRBV6-5 and TRBJ1-1; TRBD1 matches at 8 bases. The junction had 4 bases not matched to a gene; V was cut back by 6 bases and J by 1 base. Per germline, CDR1 MNHEY and CDR2 SVGAGI. There are 14 residues in the CDR3. For the CDR3, the DNA is TGTGCCAGCAGCCGGGACAGGAGGAACACTGAAGCTTTCTTT. Its translation is CASSRDRRNTEAFF.

The gene calls are TRBV7-2 and TRBJ2-5, with TRBD1 matching 7 bases. The CDR3 extends over 14 amino acids. The V segment lost 3 bases and the J segment 5 bases; nucleotides outside the gene matches: 6. Germline V CDR1 and CDR2: SGHTA, FQGNSA. The CDR3 sequence: CASSFGQVGETQYF. The CDR3 DNA follows: TGTGCCAGCAGCTTCGGACAGGTTGGGGAGACCCAGTACTTC. The full variable domain, completed using reference TRBV7-2 and TRBJ2-5, is GAGVSQSPSNKVTEKGKDVELRCDPISGHTALYWYRQSLGQGLEFLIYFQGNSAPDKSGLPSDRFSAERTGGSVSTLTIQRTQQEDSAVYLCASSFGQVGETQYFGPGTRLLVL.

The chain has TRBV29-1 and TRBJ1-4; TRBD1 matches 9 bases. Germline CDR1 and CDR2: SQVTM and ANQGSEA. CDR3 length equals 13 residues. V shed 5 bases, J shed 8 bases, and the junction held 6 bases outside the gene matches. CDR3 in DNA: TGCAGCGTTCTACAGGGGGCAGGGGAAAAACTGTTTTTT. Protein: CSVLQGAGEKLFF.

This clone has only one observation. The chain combines TRBV5-8 with TRBJ1-2, with D unresolved. V lost 4 bases to trimming and J lost 1 base, with 8 bases between them. Germline assignment: CDR1 SGHTS and CDR2 YDEGEE. This CDR3 is built from 13 residues. As DNA, the CDR3 is TGTGCCAGCAGCCCAGGTTTTAACTATGGCTACACCTTC. Translated: CASSPGFNYGYTF.

The chain combines TRBV9 with TRBJ2-5; D is uncertain. Trimming took off 0 bases at V and 3 bases at J, with 9 bases between the two ends. This CDR3 is 14 amino acids long. Per germline, CDR1 SGDLS and CDR2 YYNGEE. CDR3 protein: CASSVGVEKETQYF. For the CDR3, the DNA is TGTGCCAGCAGCGTAGGAGTGGAGAAAGAGACCCAGTACTTC. The whole variable domain, filled in from reference TRBV9 and TRBJ2-5, reads DSGVTQTPKHLITATGQRVTLRCSPRSGDLSVYWYQQSLDQGLQFLIQYYNGEERAKGNILERFSAQQFPDLHSELNLSSLELGDSALYFCASSVGVEKETQYFGPGTRLLVL.

The chain carries TRBV18 and TRBJ2-1, with D unresolved. V was trimmed by 0 bases and J by 7 bases, leaving 10 bases between them. The CDR3 totals 14 residues. CDR1 is KGHSH, CDR2 LQKENI, per germline. CDR3 loop: CASSPPEERNEQFF. The DNA of the CDR3 is TGTGCCAGCTCACCACCTGAAGAAAGGAATGAGCAGTTCTTC.

V usage is TRBV7-2 and J usage is TRBJ2-7, with 8 nucleotides matching TRBD2. From germline, CDR1 is SGHTA and CDR2 FQGNSA. The V and J ends lost 2 bases and 2 bases, in that order; junction bases with no gene match: 2. CDR3 length equals 14 residues. This CDR3 is CASSLTGGAYEQYF. The CDR3 DNA sequence: TGTGCCAGCAGCTTAACCGGGGGGGCCTACGAGCAGTACTTC.